This T cell receptor (beta chain) was recorded in a study of identical twins (dated by TCRdb to 2016 to 2018). The study in broad terms: To test whether fetal clonotypes persist, this study deep-sequenced TCR alpha and beta repertoires from monozygotic twins, from unrelated adults of various ages, and from cord blood. To rule out contamination, replicate twin experiments were performed at different times with different library preparation protocols. The research as a whole found: Abundant cord blood beta clonotypes carried fewer insertions; young adult naive repertoires showed a weaker similar trend, while memory repertoires showed none. In monozygotic twins, recombination models systematically underestimated out-of-frame TCR alpha sharing, but the models matched the sharing seen between unrelated individuals. Compared with coincidental sharing between unrelated individuals, out-of-frame TCR alpha sequences shared between twins showed an excess of sequences with low generation probability. Excess twin sharing in beta out-of-frame sequences was weaker because fewer shared sequences lowered the signal-to-noise ratio. Invariant T cells such as MAIT and iNKT could partly confound zero-insertion analyses, though diverse VJ usage argued against this for most clonotypes. Conclusions relied on cross-sectional statistical analysis, since the same donors could not be followed over many years.

Every donor was a healthy Caucasian. The twin cohort consisted of three pairs of female monozygotic twins, all aged roughly 18 to 29 years. Positive isolation kits from Invitrogen were used to isolate the CD4+ and CD8+ T cell populations. For this chain, trimming is 1 base at the V end and 12 bases at the J end, and the number of junction bases without a gene match is 8. The CDR3, from cysteine to phenylalanine, totals 14 residues. The kept DNA is CDR3 alone, 42 bases in frame from the first base. According to the germline V gene, CDR1 reads MNHNS and CDR2 reads SASEGT. About this clonotype: Its antigen is still unknown. Qualities for individual bases were not recorded, and no much larger clone is one base off.

To prepare the library, 5' RACE was applied. Sequenced on an Illumina HiSeq 2000. A universal primer binding site was added through template switching, and the final cDNA carried a unique molecular identifier so that TCR cDNA molecules could be counted accurately. Specific primers in the conserved constant-segment region were used to synthesize first-strand cDNA for TCR alpha and beta chains. Each cDNA library was double barcoded, with a SMART-Mk sample barcode plus Illumina barcodes, to control for contamination. TruSeq adapter sequences and Illumina sample barcodes were added in two successive PCR steps. TCR alpha and beta cDNA libraries were sequenced on the Illumina HiSeq platform with custom primers. Regarding the original processing steps: MiGEC processed the raw reads to extract unique molecular identifiers, while MiXCR was used to determine the CDR3 positions. Recombination models were inferred per individual with the repgenHMM and IGoR tools using an EM algorithm. Shared clonotype analysis was performed with the tcR package in R, normalizing sharing by the product of cloneset sizes. Out-of-frame nonproductive sequences were analyzed to study raw recombination free of thymic and clonal selection effects. TCRdb reworked the public reads: Q25 trimming with fastp, MiXCR clone assembly, productive beta chains retained. Rows are combined by CDR3 protein, so each entry shows the most common genes and DNA. TCRdb's processing, not the authors', yielded these V and J calls. In this sample the table shows 400,000 to 600,000 distinct CDR3 sequences, around 20% of which occur a single time. Approximately 0.5% of the sample is taken by the ten largest.

This sample also belongs to another study, concerning yellow fever vaccine responses in identical twins. As the second paper documents: According to the authors, in identical twins the way T cells responded to vaccination appeared partly convergent and partly personalized. The study precisely tracked vaccine-responding T cell clones in identical twins.

The chain links TRBV6-1 with TRBJ1-2; the junction holds 10 bases that match TRBD1. The material sequenced was CD4+ T cells sorted from blood. The receptor was derived from a woman in her late teens or twenties in good health. The sequence in DNA is TGTGCCAGCAGTGAAGAGGGGGGACAGGGGACCAACACCTTC. Its translation reads: CASSEEGGQGTNTF.